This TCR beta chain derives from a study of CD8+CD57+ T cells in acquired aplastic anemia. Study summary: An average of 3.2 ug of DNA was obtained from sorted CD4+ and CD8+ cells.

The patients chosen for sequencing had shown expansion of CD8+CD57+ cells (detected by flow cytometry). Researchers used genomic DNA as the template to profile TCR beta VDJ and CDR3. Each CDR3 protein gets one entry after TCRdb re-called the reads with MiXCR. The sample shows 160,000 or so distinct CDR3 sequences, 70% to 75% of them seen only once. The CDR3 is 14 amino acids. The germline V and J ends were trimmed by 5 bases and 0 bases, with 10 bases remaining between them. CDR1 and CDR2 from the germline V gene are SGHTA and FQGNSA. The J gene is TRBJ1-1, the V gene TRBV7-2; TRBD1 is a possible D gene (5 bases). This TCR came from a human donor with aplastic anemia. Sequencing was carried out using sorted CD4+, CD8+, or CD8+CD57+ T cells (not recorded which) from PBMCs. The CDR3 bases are TGTGCCAGCAGCAACGGACACGTGAACACTGAAGCTTTCTTT. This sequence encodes CASSNGHVNTEAFF.